These 20 T cell receptor beta chains share one sample of origin, sequenced in a study of T cell responses to AZD1222 COVID-19 vaccine. The method was immunoSEQ multiplex PCR; TCRdb's version includes in-frame clones alone and lacks a portion of them. This table holds approximately 190,000 clones, 87% found once. The sequencing used peripheral blood, collected on day 0 of MenACWY control vaccination. Receptors were obtained from an adult in good health.

CDR3 coding DNA: TGTGCCAGCAGTGACAGGGATCAGCCCCAGCATTTT. Protein product: CASSDRDQPQHF. The chain employs TRBV6-1 and TRBJ1-5; a possible D gene is TRBD1 (5 bases). The germline V gene encodes CDR1 MNHNS and CDR2 SASEGT. The CDR3 extends over 12 amino acids. Trimming took 3 bases from V and 5 from J, leaving 5 bases between them.

The chain employs TRBV9 and TRBJ2-2, with 7 bases aligning to TRBD1. The CDR3 is 15 amino acids. The V segment lost 0 bases and the J segment 3 bases; nucleotides outside the gene matches: 2. CDR1 is SGDLS and CDR2 is YYNGEE in the germline V gene. CDR3 region: CASSVETGDTGELFF. CDR3 bases: TGTGCCAGCAGCGTAGAAACAGGGGACACCGGGGAGCTGTTTTTT.

The chain recombines TRBV19 with TRBJ1-1; 7 bases are a match to TRBD1. Germline V gives CDR1 LNHDA, CDR2 SQIVND (reference sequence). There are 16 residues in the CDR3. After removal of 3 bases from V and 4 bases from J, the junction contained 11 bases not matched to a gene. CDR3 bases: TGTGCCAGTAGTATCGGGGACAGTCTAAGGGGCACTGAAGCTTTCTTT. Its protein is CASSIGDSLRGTEAFF.

The chain recombines TRBV5-1 with TRBJ2-1; a weak D match, TRBD1 (5 bases). Trimming stripped 3 bases from V and 2 bases from J, with 12 bases between. CDR3 length: 15 residues. Germline assignment: CDR1 SGHRS and CDR2 YFSETQ. Written as DNA, the CDR3 is TGCGCCAGCAGCTCCAAGACAGTCACCTACAATGAGCAGTTCTTC. Translated, it gives CASSSKTVTYNEQFF.

This chain joins TRBV6-2 or TRBV6-3 and TRBJ2-7, with unresolved D. Germline values: CDR1 MNHEY, CDR2 SVGEGT. This CDR3 has 11 residues. Deletions cut 3 bases from V and 6 bases from J, with 6 bases between. DNA for the CDR3: TGTGCCAGCAGTTATAAGCGCGAGCAGTACTTC. Its translation is CASSYKREQYF.

The V call is TRBV7-9, the J call TRBJ2-5; D ambiguous. Germline V gene sequence: CDR1 SEHNR, CDR2 FQNEAQ (reference sequence). The V and J ends lost 4 bases and 3 bases respectively, with 6 bases between them. The CDR3 spans 12 residues. The CDR3, as DNA: TGTGCCAGCAGCTCTAGGGAAGAGACCCAGTACTTC. Translated, it gives CASSSREETQYF.

This clone has just a few counts. V gene TRBV9 combines with J gene TRBJ2-1, with D possibly matching TRBD2 (7 bases). Germline CDR1 is SGDLS and CDR2 is YYNGEE. Trimming removed 0 bases from V and 2 bases from J, with 12 bases in between. The CDR3 sequence is 16 residues long. This CDR3 reads CASSVVLGGAYNEQFF. The CDR3 DNA reads TGTGCCAGCAGCGTAGTGTTAGGGGGGGCCTACAATGAGCAGTTCTTC.

This clone turned up a few times. The chain uses TRBV6-2 or TRBV6-3 and TRBJ2-7; D ambiguous. The germline gives CDR1 MNHEY, CDR2 SVGEGT. V was pared by 6 bases and J by 3 bases, with 6 bases between. This CDR3 is built from 11 residues. The CDR3 sequence: CASSRYYEQYF. The CDR3 bases are TGTGCCAGCAGCCGATACTACGAGCAGTACTTC.

This chain uses TRBV5-1 with TRBJ2-1; D might be TRBD2 (6 bases). Trimming pared 5 bases from V and 7 bases from J, leaving 16 bases between. The germline gives CDR1 SGHRS, CDR2 YFSETQ. The CDR3 extends over 14 amino acids. The chain's CDR3 is CASSRSPEGNEQFF. The CDR3 nucleotides are TGCGCCAGCAGTCGTAGCCCGGAGGGGAATGAGCAGTTCTTC.

The DNA for the CDR3 is TGCGCCAGCCTGATTCCGGGACAGGGGACCCCCGAGGGCAATCAGCCCCAGCATTTT. Translation gives CASLIPGQGTPEGNQPQHF. The chain is built from TRBV10-1 and TRBJ1-5; 10 bases line up with TRBD1. V lost 8 bases and J lost 2; bases outside the gene matches: 18. This CDR3 comprises 19 residues. Germline V gives CDR1 WNHNN, CDR2 SYGVQD (reference sequence).

The gene calls are TRBV5-1 and TRBJ2-7; TRBD1 matches 9 bases. The V and J ends lost 0 bases and 5 bases, in that order; junction bases with no gene match: 9. This CDR3 has 16 amino acids. The V gene's germline CDR1 is SGHRS and CDR2 YFSETQ. CDR3 coding DNA: TGCGCCAGCAGCTTGGGGGACACAGGGGGCAGGGACGAGCAGTACTTC. It codes for CASSLGDTGGRDEQYF.

The rearrangement uses TRBV24-1 and TRBJ2-7, with 14 bases that match TRBD2. Germline loops: CDR1 KGHDR, CDR2 SFDVKD. V shed 5 bases and J 6 bases; nucleotides not matched to a gene: 5. This CDR3 is 15 amino acids long. The CDR3 region has the DNA TGTGCCACCAGTGCCGGACTAGCGGGGGGATTCGAGCAGTACTTC. This translates into CATSAGLAGGFEQYF.

V and J are TRBV5-6 and TRBJ1-3; D possibly corresponds to TRBD1 (6 bases). Germline V lookup: CDR1 SGHDT, CDR2 YYEEEE. The CDR3 length is 15 residues. Trimming took 0 bases from V and 3 from J, leaving 10 bases between them. The CDR3 loop reads CASSLVTRGGNTIYF. The CDR3 bases are TGTGCCAGCAGCTTGGTGACCAGGGGTGGAAACACCATATATTTT.

The CDR3 sequence: CASSVDSTGANVLTF. Here the CDR3 DNA reads TGTGCCAGCAGCGTGGACAGTACAGGGGCCAACGTCCTGACTTTC. The chain carries TRBV5-4 and TRBJ2-6; D may be TRBD1 (6 bases). Trimming cost V 4 bases and J 4 bases, with 12 bases left between them. Germline V gives CDR1 SGHNT, CDR2 YYREEE (reference sequence). This CDR3 has 15 residues.

The V and J genes are TRBV19 and TRBJ1-3; the D is unclear. Between the trimmed V and J ends, which lost 3 bases and 2 bases, there was a span of 8 bases. Germline V gene data show CDR1 as LNHDA and CDR2 as SQIVND (reference sequence). This CDR3 spans 14 amino acids. CDR3 DNA: TGTGCCAGTAGTATGCCGGGGACTGGAAACACCATATATTTT. Amino acids: CASSMPGTGNTIYF.

The chain combines TRBV24-1 with TRBJ2-3; 8 bases map to TRBD1. The germline V gene encodes CDR1 KGHDR and CDR2 SFDVKD. The CDR3 spans 15 residues. V gave up 7 bases and J gave up 4 bases; unmatched junction bases: 9. This chain's CDR3 is CATSEGQGRADTQYF. CDR3 DNA: TGTGCCACCAGCGAAGGACAGGGCAGGGCAGATACGCAGTATTTT.

The chain is built from TRBV18 and TRBJ2-7; 10 bases map to TRBD1. The ends lost 3 bases at V and 6 bases at J; junction bases unmatched: 5. This CDR3 has 14 amino acids. The germline CDR1 and CDR2 sequences are KGHSH and LQKENI. The CDR3 DNA is TGTGCCAGCTCACCGGTGGGACAGGGGAGCGAGCAGTACTTC. Its translation is CASSPVGQGSEQYF.

The V gene is TRBV29-1, the J gene TRBJ2-1; D is unresolved. Germline CDR1 reads SQVTM; CDR2 reads ANQGSEA. The CDR3 covers 14 residues. V was clipped by 0 bases and J by 4 bases, with 10 bases between them. In DNA form, the CDR3 reads TGCAGCGTTGAAGAAAACATTCGATACAATGAGCAGTTCTTC. Protein product: CSVEENIRYNEQFF.

The J gene is TRBJ2-7, the V gene TRBV4-1; the D is unclear. This CDR3 contains 12 residues. V lost 4 bases to trimming and J lost 0 bases, with 4 bases between them. Germline V lookup: CDR1 MGHRA, CDR2 YSYEKL. The chain's CDR3 is CASSPFSYEQYF. In nucleotides, the CDR3 is TGCGCCAGCAGCCCCTTCTCCTACGAGCAGTACTTC.

There are a few counts of this clone. This chain links TRBV6-4 with TRBJ2-1, with 10 nucleotides matching TRBD2. This CDR3 comprises 15 residues. After removal of 4 bases from V and 7 bases from J, the junction contained 7 bases not matched to a gene. Germline CDR1 is MRHNA and CDR2 is SNTAGT. CDR3 nucleotides: TGTGCCAGCAGTGCCAGCGGGGGGGCCGGGAATGAGCAGTTCTTC. Translation: CASSASGGAGNEQFF.